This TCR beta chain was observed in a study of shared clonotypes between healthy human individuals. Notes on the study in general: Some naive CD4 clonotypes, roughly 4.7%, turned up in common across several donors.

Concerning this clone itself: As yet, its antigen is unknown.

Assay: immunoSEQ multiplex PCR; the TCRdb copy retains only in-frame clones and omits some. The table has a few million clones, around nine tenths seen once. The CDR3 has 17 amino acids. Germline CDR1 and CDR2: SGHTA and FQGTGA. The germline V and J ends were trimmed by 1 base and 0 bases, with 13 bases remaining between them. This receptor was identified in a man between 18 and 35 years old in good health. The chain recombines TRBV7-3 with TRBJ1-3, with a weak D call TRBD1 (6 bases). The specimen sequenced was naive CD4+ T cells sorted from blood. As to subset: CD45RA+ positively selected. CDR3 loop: CASSLNRASLSGNTIYF. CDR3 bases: TGTGCCAGCAGCTTAAACAGGGCTTCCCTCTCTGGAAACACCATATATTTT.